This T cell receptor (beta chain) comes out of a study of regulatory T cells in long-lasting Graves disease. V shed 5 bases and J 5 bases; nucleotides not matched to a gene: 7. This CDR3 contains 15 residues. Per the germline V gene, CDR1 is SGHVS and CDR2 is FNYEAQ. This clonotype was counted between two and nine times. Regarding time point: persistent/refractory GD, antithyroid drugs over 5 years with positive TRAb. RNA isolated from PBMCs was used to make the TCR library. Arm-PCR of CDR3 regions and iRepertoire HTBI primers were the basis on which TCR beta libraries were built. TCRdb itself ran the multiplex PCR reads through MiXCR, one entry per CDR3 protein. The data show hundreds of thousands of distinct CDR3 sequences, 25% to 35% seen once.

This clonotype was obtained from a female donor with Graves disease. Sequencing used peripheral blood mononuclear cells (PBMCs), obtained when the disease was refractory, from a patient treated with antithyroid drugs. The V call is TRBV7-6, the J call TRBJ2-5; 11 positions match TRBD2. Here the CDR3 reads CASSQGTSGGETQYF. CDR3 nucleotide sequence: TGTGCCAGCAGCCAAGGGACTAGCGGAGGGGAGACCCAGTACTTC.